These 5 T cell receptor beta chains were sequenced from one sample in a study of human T cells and chemical hapten exposure. Time point denoted: pre-sensitization, week 0. Described treatment: therapeutic diphenylcyclopropenone sensitization with weekly scalp DPC. From the RACE reads, TCRdb called clonotypes with MiXCR, one entry per CDR3 protein. The sample lists over 300,000 distinct CDR3 sequences, 4% to 6% occurring once. This material consisted of whole blood, taken in connection with sensitization to the hapten diphenylcyclopropenone (DPC). The source of these receptors is a woman aged 45-65 years with alopecia areata. Some clones in this sample may be carry-over from other donors' samples.

The table lists this clonotype with many counts. This chain links TRBV5-1 with TRBJ2-5; the match to TRBD2 covers 11 bases. Trimming at V came to 0 bases and at J to 2 bases, leaving 0 bases not matched to a gene. Per germline, CDR1 SGHRS and CDR2 YFSETQ. This CDR3 contains 15 residues. CDR3 loop: CASSLGTSGQETQYF. The CDR3 DNA reads as TGCGCCAGCAGCTTGGGGACTAGCGGGCAAGAGACCCAGTACTTC.

In this sample, this clonotype turned up a few times. The rearrangement uses TRBV7-6 and TRBJ2-5; 12 bases are shared with TRBD2. Germline CDR1 reads SGHVS; CDR2 reads FNYEAQ. The CDR3 runs to 16 residues. V shed 5 bases, J shed 3 bases, and the junction held 7 bases outside the gene matches. The CDR3 DNA sequence: TGTGCCAGCAGCCCCCGGACTAGCGGGGTCAAAGAGACCCAGTACTTC. Translating it yields CASSPRTSGVKETQYF.

This clonotype has at least ten counts. The rearrangement links TRBV28 to TRBJ2-5; 11 bases align to TRBD1. The V segment lost 5 bases and the J segment 6 bases; nucleotides outside the gene matches: 11. This CDR3 has 16 amino acids. Germline loops: CDR1 MDHEN, CDR2 SYDVKM. CDR3 in amino acids: CASSGPRTGGEKTQYF. The CDR3 DNA follows: TGTGCCAGCAGTGGGCCCCGGACAGGGGGCGAAAAGACCCAGTACTTC. The whole variable domain, filled in from reference TRBV28 and TRBJ2-5, reads DVKVTQSSRYLVKRTGEKVFLECVQDMDHENMFWYRQDPGLGLRLIYFSYDVKMKEKGDIPEGYSVSREKKERFSLILESASTNQTSMYLCASSGPRTGGEKTQYFGPGTRLLVL.

This chain connects TRBV12-3 or TRBV12-4 to TRBJ2-1; D is perhaps TRBD1 (5 bases). The CDR3 contains 18 residues. Between the trimmed V and J ends, which lost 5 bases and 1 base, there was a span of 21 bases. In nucleotides, the CDR3 is TGTGCCAGCAGTACCGGACAACCGGGCCTAATGTCCTACAATGAGCAGTTCTTC. Protein sequence: CASSTGQPGLMSYNEQFF.

This clonotype occurred many times. This chain uses TRBV20-1 with TRBJ1-1; possibly TRBD1 for D (6 bases). Germline V gene lookup returns CDR1 DFQATT and CDR2 SNEGSKA (reference sequence). The CDR3 sequence is 10 residues long. V was pared by 6 bases and J by 8 bases, with 10 bases between. The CDR3: CSALQGEAFF. The CDR3, as DNA: TGCAGTGCCTTACAGGGAGAAGCTTTCTTT.